This T cell receptor (beta chain) was sequenced for a study of blood T cell repertoires in COVID-19. CDR3 size: 16 residues. Germline V gene sequence: CDR1 MNHEY, CDR2 SVGAGI. V lost 4 bases, J lost 1 base, and 15 bases lay in between. Sequenced by immunoSEQ multiplex PCR; TCRdb stores in-frame clones only, minus some. Among roughly 69,000 clones, 84% were seen once, and the ten largest hold roughly 14%. Only a few counts were recorded for this clone. This chain uses TRBV6-5 with TRBJ2-3; TRBD2 might be the D (6 bases). The sample comprised peripheral blood. The TCR comes from a middle-aged man with COVID-19, enrolled during active disease. This CDR3 is CASSWTKMSGTDTQYF. CDR3 coding DNA: TGTGCCAGCAGTTGGACTAAGATGTCGGGCACAGATACGCAGTATTTT.